These T cell receptor beta chains were read from a single sample in a study of T cell responses to AZD1222 COVID-19 vaccine. Libraries were prepared by immunoSEQ multiplex PCR; TCRdb keeps only in-frame clonotypes and omits some of them. This table has some 150,000 clones, about nine tenths appearing once. The sequencing here drew on peripheral blood, taken on day 0 of AZD1222 vaccination. Receptors originate from an adult in good health. Each CDR3 is given with its conserved first and last residue. Fields, in order: D gene, V gene, CDR3 protein. A D gene is named only where the DNA matches it firmly.

. | TRBV11-2 | CASSKRSMNTEAFF
. | TRBV30 | CAWSINPDTLSTDTQYF
TRBD2 | TRBV11-3 | CASSPRTSGGIDEQFF
. | TRBV5-4 | CASSNQAGIRYGYTF
. | TRBV7-9 | CASNFLGSYNEQFF
. | TRBV5-1 | CASSLTGNSPLHF
TRBD2 | TRBV6-2/TRBV6-3 | CASSYGDGSGKTDTQYF
. | TRBV5-1 | CASSDLRFGNTEAFF
. | TRBV19 | CASKGVGEQYF
TRBD1 | TRBV27 | CASSHKTGGEQFF
. | TRBV11-2 | CASSPRQGTFYGYTF
. | TRBV27 | CASSGWRFSEQYF
. | TRBV12-5 | CASGPPGGSVNQPQHF
TRBD2 | TRBV11-2 | CASSSRTSGVYNEQFF
. | TRBV19 | CASSHGTHGRGNTIYF
. | TRBV9 | CASSVVDYTEAFF
. | TRBV20-1 | CSASDRANYGYTF
TRBD1 | TRBV2 | CASSGQGWLGELFF
. | TRBV11-3 | CASSLAGNSPLHF
TRBD2 | TRBV7-8 | CASSLVRGSYNEQFF
. | TRBV4-1 | CASSQEPVRRNTEAFF
. | TRBV6-2/TRBV6-3 | CASSYSMQDLYEQYF
. | TRBV14 | CASSQGRGHLNTGELFF
TRBD2 | TRBV7-6 | CASSFRIFSSGGDYEQYF
. | TRBV6-5 | CASSYTMNTEAFF
. | TRBV28 | CASSTVETQYF
. | TRBV6-1 | CASSALTDGYPTYEQYF
. | TRBV6-5 | CASSLDGSGGYTF
. | TRBV5-1 | CASSYTFSSTDTQYF
. | TRBV16 | CASSQSIQVNTEAFF
. | TRBV18 | CASEDSYYGYTF
. | TRBV3-1/TRBV3-2 | CASSQGTEAFF
TRBD1 | TRBV19 | CASREGTVAFF
TRBD1 | TRBV4-1 | CASSHLTGGIGELFF
. | TRBV19 | CASSIVLAQPQHF
TRBD1 | TRBV19 | CASSNNRGSYEQYF
. | TRBV29-1 | CSVGDRDLFF
. | TRBV5-1 | CASSPSGDMVGTIYF
. | TRBV9 | CASSVGITGGKREQYF
. | TRBV28 | CATCTLSGYTF
TRBD1 | TRBV7-2 | CASSWDSSGNTIYF
. | TRBV7-2 | CASSPRSQFTMNTEAFF
. | TRBV29-1 | CSANRFGQETQYF
TRBD1 | TRBV7-2 | CASSPLGQGAYEQYF
TRBD2 | TRBV4-1 | CASSPGAGGDTQYF
. | TRBV7-3 | CASSLTTNTGELFF
. | TRBV18 | CASSLLQNTGELFF
. | TRBV5-1 | CASSLTGTVGGNTIYF
. | TRBV19 | CASSPLRGSSYNEQFF
. | TRBV25-1 | CASSPGHGSTEAFF